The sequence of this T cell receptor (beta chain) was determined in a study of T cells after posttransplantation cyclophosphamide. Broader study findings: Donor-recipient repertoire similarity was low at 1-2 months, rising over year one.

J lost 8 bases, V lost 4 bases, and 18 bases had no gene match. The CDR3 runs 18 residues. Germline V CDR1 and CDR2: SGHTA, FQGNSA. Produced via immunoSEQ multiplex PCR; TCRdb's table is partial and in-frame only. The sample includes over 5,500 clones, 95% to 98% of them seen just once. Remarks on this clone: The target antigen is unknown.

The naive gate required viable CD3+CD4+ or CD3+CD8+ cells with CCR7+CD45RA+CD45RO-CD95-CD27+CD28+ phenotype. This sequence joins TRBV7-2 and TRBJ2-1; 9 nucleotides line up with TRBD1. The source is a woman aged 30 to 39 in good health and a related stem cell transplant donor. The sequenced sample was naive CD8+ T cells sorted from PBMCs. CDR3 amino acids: CASSSQKRDRDPVYEQFF. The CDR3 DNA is TGTGCCAGCAGCTCACAGAAAAGGGACAGGGACCCTGTCTATGAGCAGTTCTTC.